This record concerns one TCR beta chain sequence. This sample stems from a study of T-cell reconstitution after alpha-beta-depleted transplantation in children. With 4 bases clipped from V and 7 bases from J, the junction kept 6 bases outside the gene matches. The CDR3 covers 14 residues. Germline V gives CDR1 SNHLY, CDR2 FYNNEI. Molecular barcoding with unique molecular identifiers was used for the TCRbeta library. TCRdb re-analysed the PCR reads in MiXCR, keeping a single row per CDR3 protein. The sample holds about 540,000 distinct CDR3 sequences, 18% seen once. The receptor's source is a human donor who donated a stem cell graft to a child with acute lymphoblastic leukemia. The chain has TRBV2 and TRBJ2-7; TRBD2 matches 11 bases. Sequenced here: PBMCs from the stem cell graft donor, sampled from the stem cell graft. CDR3 residues: CASSAGLAEVEQYF. The DNA of the CDR3 is TGTGCCAGCAGTGCGGGACTAGCGGAGGTGGAGCAGTACTTC.